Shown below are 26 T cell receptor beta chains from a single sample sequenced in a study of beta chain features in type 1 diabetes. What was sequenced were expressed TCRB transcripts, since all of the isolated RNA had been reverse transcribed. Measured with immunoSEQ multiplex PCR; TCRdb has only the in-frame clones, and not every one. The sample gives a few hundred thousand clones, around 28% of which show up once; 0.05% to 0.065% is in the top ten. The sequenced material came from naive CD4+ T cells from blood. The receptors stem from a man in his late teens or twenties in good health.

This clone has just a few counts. For the CDR3, the DNA is TGTGCCACCAGCAGGACTATGTTGCAGTTCTTC. It codes for CATSRTMLQFF. The rearrangement joins TRBV15 to TRBJ2-1; weak D call: TRBD2 (5 bases). Germline V gene data show CDR1 as LNHNV and CDR2 as YYDKDF (reference sequence). Trimming shortened V by 3 bases and J by 12 bases, and 9 bases separated the two germline ends. The CDR3 spans 11 residues.

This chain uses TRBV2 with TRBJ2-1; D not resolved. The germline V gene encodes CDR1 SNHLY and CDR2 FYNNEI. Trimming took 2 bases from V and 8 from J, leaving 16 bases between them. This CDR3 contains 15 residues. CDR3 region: CASSERSPRWDEQFF. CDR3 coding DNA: TGTGCCAGCAGTGAAAGGAGCCCGCGCTGGGATGAGCAGTTCTTC. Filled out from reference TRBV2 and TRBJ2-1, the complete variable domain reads EPEVTQTPSHQVTQMGQEVILRCVPISNHLYFYWYRQILGQKVEFLVSFYNNEISEKSEIFDDQFSVERPDGSNFTLKIRSTKLEDSAMYFCASSERSPRWDEQFFGPGTRLTVL.

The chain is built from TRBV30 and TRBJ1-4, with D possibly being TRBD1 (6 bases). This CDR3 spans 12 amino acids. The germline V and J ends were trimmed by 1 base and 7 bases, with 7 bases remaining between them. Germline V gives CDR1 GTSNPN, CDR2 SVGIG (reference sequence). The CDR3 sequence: CAWSGRGEKLFF. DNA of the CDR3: TGTGCCTGGAGTGGCAGGGGTGAAAAACTGTTTTTT.

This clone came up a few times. CDR3 residues: CASSPPGKGLYEQYF. The CDR3 bases are TGTGCCAGCTCACCACCGGGAAAGGGCCTCTACGAGCAGTACTTC. This chain links TRBV18 with TRBJ2-7; D is unresolved. In germline, CDR1 is KGHSH, CDR2 LQKENI. Trimming removed 0 bases from V and 3 bases from J, with 12 bases in between. This CDR3 comprises 15 residues.

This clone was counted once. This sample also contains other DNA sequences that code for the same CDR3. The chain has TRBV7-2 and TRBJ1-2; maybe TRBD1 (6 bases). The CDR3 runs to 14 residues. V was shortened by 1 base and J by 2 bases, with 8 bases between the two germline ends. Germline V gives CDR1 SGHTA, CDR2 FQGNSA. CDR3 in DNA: TGTGCCAGCAGCTTAGTCACAGGGAACTATGGCTACACCTTC. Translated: CASSLVTGNYGYTF.

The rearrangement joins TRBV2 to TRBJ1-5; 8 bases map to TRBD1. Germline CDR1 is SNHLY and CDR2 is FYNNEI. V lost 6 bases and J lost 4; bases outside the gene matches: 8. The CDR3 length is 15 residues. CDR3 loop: CASRVSGGINQPQHF. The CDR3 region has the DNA TGTGCCAGCAGGGTTTCAGGGGGCATTAATCAGCCCCAGCATTTT.

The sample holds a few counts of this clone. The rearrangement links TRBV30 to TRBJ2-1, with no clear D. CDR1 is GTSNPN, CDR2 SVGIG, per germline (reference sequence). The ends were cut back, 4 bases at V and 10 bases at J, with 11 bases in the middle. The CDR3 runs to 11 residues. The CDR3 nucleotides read TGTGCCTGGACGACGGGCTGGGAGCAGTTCTTC. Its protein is CAWTTGWEQFF.

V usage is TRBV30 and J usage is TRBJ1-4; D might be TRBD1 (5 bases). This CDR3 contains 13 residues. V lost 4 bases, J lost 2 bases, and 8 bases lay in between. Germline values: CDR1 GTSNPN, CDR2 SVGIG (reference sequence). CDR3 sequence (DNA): TGTGCCTGGAAGGGGACTACTAATGAAAAACTGTTTTTT. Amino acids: CAWKGTTNEKLFF.

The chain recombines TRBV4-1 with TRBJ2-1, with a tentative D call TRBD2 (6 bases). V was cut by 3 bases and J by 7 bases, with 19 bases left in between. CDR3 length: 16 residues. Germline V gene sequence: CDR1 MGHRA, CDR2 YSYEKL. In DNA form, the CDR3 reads TGCGCCAGCAGCCACTACGGGACTCAGGGTAGGAATGAGCAGTTCTTC. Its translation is CASSHYGTQGRNEQFF.

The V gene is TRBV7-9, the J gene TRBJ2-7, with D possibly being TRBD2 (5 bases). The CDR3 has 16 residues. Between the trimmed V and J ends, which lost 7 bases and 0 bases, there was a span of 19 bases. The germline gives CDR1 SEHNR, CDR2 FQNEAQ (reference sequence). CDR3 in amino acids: CASIPDSAGLSYEQYF. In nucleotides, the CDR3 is TGTGCCAGCATCCCAGACTCCGCCGGACTCTCCTACGAGCAGTACTTC.

The CDR3 DNA reads as TGTGCCAGCAGTTACGGGTACGGGGGGAGCGAAAAACTGTTTTTT. Amino acids: CASSYGYGGSEKLFF. The V call is TRBV6-5, the J call TRBJ1-4, with D perhaps matching TRBD1 (5 bases). CDR3 length: 15 residues. V lost 2 bases, J lost 8 bases, and 15 bases lay in between. From germline, CDR1 is MNHEY and CDR2 SVGAGI.

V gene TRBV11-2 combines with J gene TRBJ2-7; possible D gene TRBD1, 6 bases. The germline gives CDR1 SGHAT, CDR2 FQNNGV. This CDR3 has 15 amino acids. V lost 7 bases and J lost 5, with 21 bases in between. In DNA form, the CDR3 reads TGTGCCAGCACCAACACCTGGCAGGGGAACAACGAGCAGTACTTC. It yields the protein CASTNTWQGNNEQYF.

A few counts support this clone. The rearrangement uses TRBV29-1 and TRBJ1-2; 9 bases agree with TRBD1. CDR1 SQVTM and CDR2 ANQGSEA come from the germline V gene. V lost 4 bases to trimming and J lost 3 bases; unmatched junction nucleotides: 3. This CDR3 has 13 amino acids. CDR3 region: CSVGDREDYGYTF. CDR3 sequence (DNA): TGCAGCGTTGGGGACAGGGAAGACTATGGCTACACCTTC.

CDR3 sequence reads: CASSQERVNAREETQYF. The DNA of the CDR3 is TGCGCCAGCAGCCAAGAACGGGTGAACGCCAGGGAAGAGACCCAGTACTTC. The gene calls are TRBV4-1 and TRBJ2-5, with TRBD1 as a possible D gene (5 bases). Trimming removed 0 bases from V and 3 bases from J, with 17 bases in between. The CDR3 sequence is 17 residues long. Germline-derived CDR1 and CDR2 are MGHRA and YSYEKL.

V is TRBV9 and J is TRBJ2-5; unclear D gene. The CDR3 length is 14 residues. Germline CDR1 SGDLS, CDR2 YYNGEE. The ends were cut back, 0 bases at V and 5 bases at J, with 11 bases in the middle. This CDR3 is CASSVAGVTETQYF. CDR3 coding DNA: TGTGCCAGCAGCGTAGCTGGGGTTACGGAGACCCAGTACTTC.

In DNA form, the CDR3 reads TGTGCCTGGAGTGCGACGAGCGGCCCTTACAATGAGCAGTTCTTC. Protein: CAWSATSGPYNEQFF. V gene TRBV30 combines with J gene TRBJ2-1; tentative D call: TRBD2 (5 bases). Germline CDR1 GTSNPN, CDR2 SVGIG (reference sequence). V was cut by 1 base and J by 4 bases, with 14 bases left in between. The CDR3 runs 15 residues.

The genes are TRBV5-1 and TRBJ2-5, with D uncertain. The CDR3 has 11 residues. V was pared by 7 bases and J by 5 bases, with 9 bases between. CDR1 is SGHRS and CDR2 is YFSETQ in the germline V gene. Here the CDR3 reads CASRKFETQYF. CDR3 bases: TGCGCCAGCCGAAAATTCGAGACCCAGTACTTC. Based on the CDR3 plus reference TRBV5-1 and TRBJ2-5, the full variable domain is KAGVTQTPRYLIKTRGQQVTLSCSPISGHRSVSWYQQTPGQGLQFLFEYFSETQRNKGNFPGRFSGRQFSNSRSEMNVSTLELGDSALYLCASRKFETQYFGPGTRLLVL.

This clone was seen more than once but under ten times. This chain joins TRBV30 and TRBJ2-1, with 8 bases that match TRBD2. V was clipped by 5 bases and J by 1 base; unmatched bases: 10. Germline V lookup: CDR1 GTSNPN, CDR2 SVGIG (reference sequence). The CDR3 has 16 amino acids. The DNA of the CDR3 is TGTGCCTGGGTCCCCCCAAGCGGGAGTTCCTACAATGAGCAGTTCTTC. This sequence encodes CAWVPPSGSSYNEQFF.

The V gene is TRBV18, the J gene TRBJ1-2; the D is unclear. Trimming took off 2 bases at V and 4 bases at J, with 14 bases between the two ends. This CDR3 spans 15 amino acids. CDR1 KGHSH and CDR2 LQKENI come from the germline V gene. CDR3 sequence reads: CASSPSGGTVYGYTF. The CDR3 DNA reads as TGTGCCAGCTCACCAAGTGGAGGAACCGTCTATGGCTACACCTTC.

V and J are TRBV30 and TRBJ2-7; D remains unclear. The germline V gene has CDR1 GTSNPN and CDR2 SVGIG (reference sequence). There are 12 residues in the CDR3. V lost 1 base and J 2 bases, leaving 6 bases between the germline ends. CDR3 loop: CAWSGEAYEQYF. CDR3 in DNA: TGTGCCTGGAGTGGAGAGGCCTACGAGCAGTACTTC. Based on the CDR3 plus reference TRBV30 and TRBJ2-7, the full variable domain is SQTIHQWPATLVQPVGSPLSLECTVEGTSNPNLYWYRQAAGRGLQLLFYSVGIGQISSEVPQNLSASRPQDRQFILSSKKLLLSDSGFYLCAWSGEAYEQYFGPGTRLTVT.

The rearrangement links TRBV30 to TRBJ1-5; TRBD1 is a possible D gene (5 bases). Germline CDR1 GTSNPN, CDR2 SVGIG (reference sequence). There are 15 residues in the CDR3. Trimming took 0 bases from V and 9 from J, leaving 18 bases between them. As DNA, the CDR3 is TGTGCCTGGAGTGTAAATCGTTTGGGCAGGGCGCCCCAGCATTTT. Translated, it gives CAWSVNRLGRAPQHF.

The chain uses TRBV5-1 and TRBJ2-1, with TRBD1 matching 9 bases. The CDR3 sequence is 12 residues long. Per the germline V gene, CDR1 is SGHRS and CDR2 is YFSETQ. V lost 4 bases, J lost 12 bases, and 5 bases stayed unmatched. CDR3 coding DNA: TGCGCCAGCAGCCCCGCGGACAGGGGGCAGTTCTTC. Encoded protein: CASSPADRGQFF.

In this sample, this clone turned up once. In nucleotides, the CDR3 is TGTGCCAGCAGCTTTGGGACAGGGCTAGAGACCCAGTACTTC. Encoded protein: CASSFGTGLETQYF. The gene calls are TRBV13 and TRBJ2-5, with TRBD1 matching 9 bases. Germline V gene data show CDR1 as PRHDT and CDR2 as FYEKMQ (reference sequence). J was trimmed by 4 bases and V by 3 bases; bases with no gene match: 3. The CDR3 has 14 amino acids. The complete variable domain, with remaining parts taken from reference TRBV13 and TRBJ2-5, reads AAGVIQSPRHLIKEKRETATLKCYPIPRHDTVYWYQQGPGQDPQFLISFYEKMQSDKGSIPDRFSAQQFSDYHSELNMSSLELGDSALYFCASSFGTGLETQYFGPGTRLLVL.

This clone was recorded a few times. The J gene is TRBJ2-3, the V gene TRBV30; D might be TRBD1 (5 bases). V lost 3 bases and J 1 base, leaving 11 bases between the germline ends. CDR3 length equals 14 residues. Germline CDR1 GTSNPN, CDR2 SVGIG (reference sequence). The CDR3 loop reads CAWRPTGGTDTQYF. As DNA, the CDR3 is TGTGCCTGGAGACCCACAGGAGGCACAGATACGCAGTATTTT. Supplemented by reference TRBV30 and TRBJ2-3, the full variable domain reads SQTIHQWPATLVQPVGSPLSLECTVEGTSNPNLYWYRQAAGRGLQLLFYSVGIGQISSEVPQNLSASRPQDRQFILSSKKLLLSDSGFYLCAWRPTGGTDTQYFGPGTRLTVL.

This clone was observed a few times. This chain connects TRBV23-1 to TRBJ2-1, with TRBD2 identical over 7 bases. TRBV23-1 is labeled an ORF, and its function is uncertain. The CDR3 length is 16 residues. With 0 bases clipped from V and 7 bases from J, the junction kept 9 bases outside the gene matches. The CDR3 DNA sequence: TGCGCCAGCAGTCAATCCGGACTAGATGTAGGGAATGAGCAGTTCTTC. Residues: CASSQSGLDVGNEQFF.

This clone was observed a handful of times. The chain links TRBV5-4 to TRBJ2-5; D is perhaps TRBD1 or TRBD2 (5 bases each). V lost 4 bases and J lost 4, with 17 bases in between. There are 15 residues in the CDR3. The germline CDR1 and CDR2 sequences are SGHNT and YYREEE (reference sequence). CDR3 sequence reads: CASSNLWDPPETQYF. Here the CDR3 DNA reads TGTGCCAGCAGCAACCTCTGGGACCCTCCAGAGACCCAGTACTTC.